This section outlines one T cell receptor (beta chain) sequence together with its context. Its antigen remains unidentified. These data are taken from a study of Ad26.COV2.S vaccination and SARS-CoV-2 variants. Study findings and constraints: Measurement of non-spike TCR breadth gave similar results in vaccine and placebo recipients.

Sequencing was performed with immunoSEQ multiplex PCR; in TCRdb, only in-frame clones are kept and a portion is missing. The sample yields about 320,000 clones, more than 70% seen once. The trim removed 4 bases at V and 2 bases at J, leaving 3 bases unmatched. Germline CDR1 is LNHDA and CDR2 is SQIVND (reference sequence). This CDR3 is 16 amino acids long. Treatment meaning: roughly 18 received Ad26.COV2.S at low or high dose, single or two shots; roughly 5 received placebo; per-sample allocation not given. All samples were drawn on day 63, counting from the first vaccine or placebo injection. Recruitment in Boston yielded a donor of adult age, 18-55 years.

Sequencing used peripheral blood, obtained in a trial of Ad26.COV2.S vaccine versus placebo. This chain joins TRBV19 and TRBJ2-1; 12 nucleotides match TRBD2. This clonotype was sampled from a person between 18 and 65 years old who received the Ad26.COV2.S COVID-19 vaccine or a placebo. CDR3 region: CASSTSGGATYNEQFF. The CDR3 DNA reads TGTGCCAGTAGTACTAGCGGGGGGGCCACCTACAATGAGCAGTTCTTC. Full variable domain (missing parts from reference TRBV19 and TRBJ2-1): DGGITQSPKYLFRKEGQNVTLSCEQNLNHDAMYWYRQDPGQGLRLIYYSQIVNDFQKGDIAEGYSVSREKKESFPLTVTSAQKNPTAFYLCASSTSGGATYNEQFFGPGTRLTVL.